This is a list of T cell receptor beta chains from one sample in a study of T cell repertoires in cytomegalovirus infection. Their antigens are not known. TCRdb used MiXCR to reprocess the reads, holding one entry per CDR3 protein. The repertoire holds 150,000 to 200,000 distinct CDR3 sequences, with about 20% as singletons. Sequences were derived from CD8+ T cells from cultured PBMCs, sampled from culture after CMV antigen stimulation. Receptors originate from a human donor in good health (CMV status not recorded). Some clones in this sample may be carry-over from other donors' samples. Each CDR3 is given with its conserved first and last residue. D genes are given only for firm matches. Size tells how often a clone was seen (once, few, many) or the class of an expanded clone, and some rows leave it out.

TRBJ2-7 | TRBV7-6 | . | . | CASSLHRTYEQYF | TGTGCCAGCAGCTTACATCGGACCTACGAGCAGTACTTC
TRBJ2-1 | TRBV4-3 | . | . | CASSQAHSGDNEQFF | TGCGCCAGCAGCCAAGCCCACTCCGGGGACAATGAGCAGTTCTTC
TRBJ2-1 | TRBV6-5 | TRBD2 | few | CASRYPGLDDNEQFF | TGTGCCAGCAGATATCCGGGACTAGATGACAATGAGCAGTTCTTC
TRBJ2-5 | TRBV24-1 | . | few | CATSDLGSQETQYF | TGTGCCACCAGTGATTTGGGTTCTCAAGAGACCCAGTACTTC
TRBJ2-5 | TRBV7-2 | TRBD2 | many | CASSPVAGETQYF | TGTGCCAGCAGCCCGGTAGCGGGGGAGACCCAGTACTTC
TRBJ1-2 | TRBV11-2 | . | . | CASSGTGNYGYTF | TGTGCCAGCAGCGGTACAGGGAACTATGGCTACACCTTC
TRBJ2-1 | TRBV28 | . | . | CASGYRTRLAPNEQFF | TGTGCCAGCGGCTACCGTACTAGACTTGCTCCCAATGAGCAGTTCTTC
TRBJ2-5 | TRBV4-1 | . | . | CASSQSMWGVETQYF | TGCGCCAGCAGCCAAAGTATGTGGGGGGTAGAGACCCAGTACTTC
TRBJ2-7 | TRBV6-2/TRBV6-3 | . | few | CASSYGGASPYEQYF | TGTGCCAGCAGTTACGGGGGGGCCAGCCCCTACGAGCAGTACTTC
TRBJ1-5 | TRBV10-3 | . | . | CAISELWDSNQPQHF | TGTGCCATCAGTGAATTGTGGGATAGCAATCAGCCCCAGCATTTT
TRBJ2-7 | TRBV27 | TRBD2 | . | CASSLGGGEQYF | TGTGCCAGCAGCCTGGGGGGGGGCGAGCAGTACTTC
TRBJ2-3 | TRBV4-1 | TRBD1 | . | CASSQEGGEDTQYF | TGCGCCAGCAGCCAAGAAGGGGGCGAAGATACGCAGTATTTT
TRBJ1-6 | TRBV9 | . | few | CASSDSYNSPLHF | TGTGCCAGCAGCGACTCATATAATTCACCCCTCCACTTT
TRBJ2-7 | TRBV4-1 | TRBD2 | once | CTSSARLAGARYEQYF | TGCACCAGCTCCGCGCGGCTAGCGGGGGCACGCTACGAGCAGTACTTC
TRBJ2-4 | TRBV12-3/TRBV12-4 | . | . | CASTGGPIAKNIQYF | TGTGCCAGCACTGGAGGGCCAATAGCCAAAAACATTCAGTACTTC
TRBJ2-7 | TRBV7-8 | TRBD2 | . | CASSTGGRTYEQYF | TGTGCCAGCAGCACGGGCGGGAGGACCTACGAGCAGTACTTC
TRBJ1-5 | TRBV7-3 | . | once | CASSLSGAGGSNQPQHF | TGTGCCAGCAGCCTATCGGGGGCGGGAGGCAGCAATCAGCCCCAGCATTTT
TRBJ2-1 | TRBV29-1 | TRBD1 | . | CSDRQGDNNEQFF | TGCAGCGATAGACAGGGGGATAACAATGAGCAGTTCTTC
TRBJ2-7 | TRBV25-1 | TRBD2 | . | CASSEYRGGSYEQYF | TGTGCCAGCAGTGAATACCGGGGGGGTTCCTACGAGCAGTACTTC
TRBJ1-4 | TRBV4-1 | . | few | CASSQIGRGDFGLFF | TGCGCCAGCAGCCAAATTGGCAGGGGCGACTTTGGACTGTTTTTT
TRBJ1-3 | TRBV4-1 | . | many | CASSPGLGNTIYF | TGCGCCAGCAGCCCAGGGCTTGGAAACACCATATATTTT
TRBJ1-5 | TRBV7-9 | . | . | CASSSKGGNQPQHF | TGTGCCAGCAGCTCCAAAGGAGGCAATCAGCCCCAGCATTTT
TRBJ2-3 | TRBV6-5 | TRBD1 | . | CARSYLRQGAWDTQYF | TGTGCCCGCAGTTACCTGCGACAGGGGGCCTGGGATACGCAGTATTTT
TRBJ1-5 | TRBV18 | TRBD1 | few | CASSPGQLGNQPQHF | TGTGCCAGCTCACCGGGACAGCTGGGGAATCAGCCCCAGCATTTT
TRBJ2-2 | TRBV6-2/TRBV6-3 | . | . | CASSYSTSGELFF | TGTGCCAGCAGTTACTCGACGTCCGGGGAGCTGTTTTTT
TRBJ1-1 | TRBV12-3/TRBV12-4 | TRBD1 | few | CASRQGGEAFF | TGTGCCTCCCGCCAGGGGGGAGAAGCTTTCTTT